One sample yielded the 17 T cell receptor beta chains listed below, sequenced in a study of spatial heterogeneity in lung cancer. This sample's time point: blood at routine non-recurrence follow-up after resection. TCRdb analysed the 5' RACE reads with MiXCR anew, one entry per CDR3 protein. This table holds about 94,000 distinct CDR3 sequences, 19% found once. The specimen was PBMCs, collected at follow-up. The receptors derive from a male donor with early-stage non-small cell lung cancer.

The chain is built from TRBV5-4 and TRBJ2-3; D possibly corresponds to TRBD1 (6 bases). Germline V gene sequence: CDR1 SGHNT, CDR2 YYREEE (reference sequence). CDR3 length equals 14 residues. Trimming left V 6 bases short and J 1 base short, with 12 bases between. CDR3 loop: CASKQGSRTDTQYF. The DNA of the CDR3 is TGTGCCAGCAAACAGGGATCTCGCACAGATACGCAGTATTTT.

This clonotype was counted between two and nine times. The chain employs TRBV5-1 and TRBJ1-1, with D perhaps matching TRBD1 (5 bases). The CDR3 loop spans 14 amino acids. V shed 4 bases and J shed 8 bases, with 18 bases lying between them. The germline V gene encodes CDR1 SGHRS and CDR2 YFSETQ. CDR3 sequence (DNA): TGCGCCAGCAGCAGCTTCCGGGGCAGCAACGAAGCTTTCTTT. Residues: CASSSFRGSNEAFF. The whole variable domain, filled in from reference TRBV5-1 and TRBJ1-1, reads KAGVTQTPRYLIKTRGQQVTLSCSPISGHRSVSWYQQTPGQGLQFLFEYFSETQRNKGNFPGRFSGRQFSNSRSEMNVSTLELGDSALYLCASSSFRGSNEAFFGQGTRLTVV.

This clonotype has more than one count but fewer than ten. CDR3 region: CASRRAGTSVDEQFF. The CDR3 nucleotides are TGTGCCAGCAGACGCGCAGGGACTAGCGTGGATGAGCAGTTCTTC. V gene TRBV11-2 combines with J gene TRBJ2-1, with TRBD2 matching over 10 bases. The CDR3 extends over 15 amino acids. Germline values: CDR1 SGHAT, CDR2 FQNNGV. J lost 8 bases, V lost 6 bases, and 10 bases had no gene match.

This sequence joins TRBV20-1 and TRBJ1-1; TRBD1 aligns across 9 bases. CDR1 is DFQATT, CDR2 SNEGSKA, per germline (reference sequence). The CDR3 loop spans 16 amino acids. The junction had 9 bases not matched to a gene; V was cut back by 4 bases and J by 0 bases. Written as DNA, the CDR3 is TGCAGTGCTACCGGGACAGGGCTCCTCATGAACACTGAAGCTTTCTTT. Translation: CSATGTGLLMNTEAFF.

In this sample, this clonotype turned up once. The chain carries TRBV10-3 and TRBJ2-1; 11 positions match TRBD2. The CDR3 has 15 amino acids. V dropped 4 bases and J dropped 4; count of bases not matched to a gene: 3. Germline V CDR1 and CDR2: ENHRY, SYGVKD. In DNA form, the CDR3 reads TGTGCCATCAGTGGGGCTAGCGGGGGGTACAATGAGCAGTTCTTC. It codes for CAISGASGGYNEQFF.

This rearrangement joins TRBV4-1 to TRBJ2-7; possible D gene TRBD2, 6 bases. This CDR3 has 13 amino acids. V was trimmed by 3 bases and J by 7 bases, leaving 13 bases between them. In germline, CDR1 is MGHRA, CDR2 YSYEKL. The CDR3 region is CASSHPGTDEQYF. The CDR3 DNA reads as TGCGCCAGCAGCCATCCCGGGACTGATGAGCAGTACTTC.

The chain recombines TRBV27 with TRBJ2-7; 8 bases line up with TRBD2. The CDR3 length is 15 residues. Germline-derived CDR1 and CDR2 are MNHEY and SMNVEV (reference sequence). V was clipped by 4 bases and J by 5 bases; unmatched bases: 10. The chain's CDR3 is CASSSLAGGKDEQYF. The CDR3 DNA follows: TGTGCCAGCAGTTCCTTGGCGGGAGGAAAGGACGAGCAGTACTTC.

This clonotype was seen more than once but under ten times. The chain joins TRBV10-3 to TRBJ2-1; 9 bases align to TRBD2. The CDR3 covers 16 residues. Trimming at V came to 0 bases and at J to 2 bases, leaving 2 bases not matched to a gene. Germline V lookup: CDR1 ENHRY, CDR2 SYGVKD. CDR3 DNA sequence: TGTGCCATCAGTGAGTCGACTAGCGGACCCTACAATGAGCAGTTCTTC. Translated, it gives CAISESTSGPYNEQFF.

The chain recombines TRBV28 with TRBJ2-2; D is uncertain. Germline values: CDR1 MDHEN, CDR2 SYDVKM. This CDR3 region has 14 residues. The V and J ends lost 3 bases and 8 bases respectively, with 13 bases between them. The CDR3 here is CASSLTPQPGELFF. CDR3 nucleotide sequence: TGTGCCAGCAGTTTGACGCCTCAGCCGGGGGAGCTGTTTTTT.

This clonotype came up a few times. The gene calls are TRBV3-1 and TRBJ2-1, with D perhaps assigned TRBD1 or TRBD2 (5 bases each). CDR1 is LGHDT, CDR2 YNNKEL, per germline (reference sequence). CDR3 size: 14 residues. Between the trimmed V and J ends, which lost 3 bases and 10 bases, there was a span of 16 bases. CDR3 DNA sequence: TGTGCCAGCAGCCAGGGGACGTCGGACCGGGAGCAGTTCTTC. This translates into CASSQGTSDREQFF.

This sequence joins TRBV6-1 and TRBJ1-1; D is undetermined. The V gene's germline CDR1 is MNHNS and CDR2 SASEGT. V was clipped by 3 bases and J by 7 bases, with 15 bases between them. The CDR3 covers 14 residues. Written as DNA, the CDR3 is TGTGCCAGCAGTGAGAGAGGGAGGTCCTTTGAAGCTTTCTTT. Its translation: CASSERGRSFEAFF.

This clonotype was detected a few times. This chain connects TRBV20-1 to TRBJ2-1, with D possibly being TRBD1 (6 bases). The CDR3 is 14 residues long. Germline loops: CDR1 DFQATT, CDR2 SNEGSKA (reference sequence). With 6 bases removed from V and 6 bases from J, the gap between germline ends came to 18 bases. DNA of the CDR3: TGCAGTGCCATCCCGATCGAAGGGGGCAATGAGCAGTTCTTC. Protein product: CSAIPIEGGNEQFF.

The gene calls are TRBV20-1 and TRBJ2-1; 7 nucleotides agree with TRBD2. J was trimmed by 7 bases and V by 3 bases; bases with no gene match: 15. The V gene's germline CDR1 is DFQATT and CDR2 SNEGSKA (reference sequence). The CDR3 consists of 16 residues. CDR3 amino acids: CSASSSSGLGYNEQFF. The DNA for the CDR3 is TGCAGTGCTAGCTCGAGTAGCGGACTAGGATATAATGAGCAGTTCTTC.

V gene TRBV6-1 combines with J gene TRBJ1-2; D not certain. The CDR3 length is 13 residues. Trimming stripped 6 bases from V and 4 bases from J, with 12 bases between. The V gene's germline CDR1 is MNHNS and CDR2 SASEGT. CDR3 loop: CASRREPTYGYTF. CDR3 bases: TGTGCCAGCAGGAGAGAACCTACCTATGGCTACACCTTC.

This clonotype turned up a few times. The V and J genes are TRBV18 and TRBJ1-5, with 7 bases identical to TRBD1. Germline V lookup: CDR1 KGHSH, CDR2 LQKENI. Germline trimming cut 2 bases from V and 4 bases from J; bases unmatched to any gene: 2. This CDR3 is 14 amino acids long. The CDR3 reads CASSPNRGNQPQHF. CDR3 sequence (DNA): TGTGCCAGCTCACCAAACAGGGGTAATCAGCCCCAGCATTTT.

This clonotype was counted a few times. The rearrangement uses TRBV2 and TRBJ2-2; TRBD1 matches at 7 bases. CDR3 length: 15 residues. The V gene end was trimmed by 6 bases and the J gene end by 1 base; junction bases not matched to a gene: 5. From germline, CDR1 is SNHLY and CDR2 FYNNEI. The CDR3, as DNA: TGTGCCAGCAGGCCCGGACAGGTGAACACCGGGGAGCTGTTTTTT. Translating it yields CASRPGQVNTGELFF.

CDR3 nucleotide sequence: TGTGCCAGCAGCCTCAAGAACACTGAAGCTTTCTTT. It codes for CASSLKNTEAFF. This chain connects TRBV7-6 to TRBJ1-1; D is unclear. Germline CDR1 is SGHVS and CDR2 is FNYEAQ. This CDR3 has 12 amino acids. V was clipped by 5 bases and J by 1 base, with 5 bases between them.